The rows below give T cell receptor beta chains drawn from one sample of a study of T cell responses to AZD1222 COVID-19 vaccine. Clones were sequenced by immunoSEQ multiplex PCR, and TCRdb holds only the in-frame ones, with some missing. The data show about 110,000 clones, 65% to 85% seen once. The source material was peripheral blood, sampled on day 0 of AZD1222 vaccination. These receptors originate from an adult in good health. CDR3s include the opening cysteine and the closing phenylalanine or tryptophan. Fields, in order: clone size, J gene, D gene, V gene, CDR3 DNA, CDR3 protein. A D gene is named only where the DNA matches it firmly. Expanded clones get a size class; other rows say once, few or many, or leave the size out.

>-|TRBJ1-1|-|TRBV30
TGTGCCTGGACCATTGGGAGCCCAAACACTGAAGCTTTCTTT
CAWTIGSPNTEAFF
>once|TRBJ1-1|-|TRBV2
TGTGCCAGCGCAGCAGTGGAAGGGAGGGAAGCTTTCTTT
CASAAVEGREAFF
>-|TRBJ1-1|TRBD1|TRBV3-1/TRBV3-2
TGTGCCAGCAGCACATGGGACAGCCTTGAAGCTTTCTTT
CASSTWDSLEAFF
>-|TRBJ2-3|TRBD1|TRBV10-3
TGTGCCATCAATGGACAGGGGGAGGATGGGCAGTATTTT
CAINGQGEDGQYF
>-|TRBJ2-6|-|TRBV18
TGTGCCAGCTCACTTCAGAGTGGGGGCTCTGGGGCCAACGTCCTGACTTTC
CASSLQSGGSGANVLTF
>-|TRBJ1-5|TRBD1|TRBV24-1
TGTGCCACCAGTCCGGGACAGGGCTTCAATCAGCCCCAGCATTTT
CATSPGQGFNQPQHF
>-|TRBJ1-2|-|TRBV6-6
TGTGCCAGCAGTTACGGGGTGGGAGGGGATGGCTACACCTTC
CASSYGVGGDGYTF
>-|TRBJ2-1|-|TRBV19
TGTGCCAGTAGCCTAGTGGGGAATGAGCAGTTCTTC
CASSLVGNEQFF
>-|TRBJ1-3|TRBD1|TRBV7-2
TGTGCCAGCAGTTCCCATCGACAGGGAGCTGGAAACACCATATATTTT
CASSSHRQGAGNTIYF
>-|TRBJ1-1|-|TRBV6-5
TGTGCCAGCATCGCCGGGACCACCACTGAAGCTTTCTTT
CASIAGTTTEAFF
>-|TRBJ2-3|-|TRBV18
TGTGCCAGCTCACCCCCCCTCCGGAATGGGGCAGATACGCAGTATTTT
CASSPPLRNGADTQYF
>-|TRBJ2-2|-|TRBV28
TGTGCCACCCAACGACCCCGGGGGAACACCGGGGAGCTGTTTTTT
CATQRPRGNTGELFF
>-|TRBJ2-7|TRBD1|TRBV27
TGTGCCAGCACTGACCCGACAGGGGGCAAGTACGAGCAGTACTTC
CASTDPTGGKYEQYF
>-|TRBJ2-7|TRBD1|TRBV5-4
TGTGCCAGCAGCTCCGGGACAGGGGGCCACGAGCAGTACTTC
CASSSGTGGHEQYF
>-|TRBJ2-7|TRBD2|TRBV6-6
TGTGCCAGCAGTCCGGGGTTAGCGGGGGGGCCTCTCGAGCAGTACTTC
CASSPGLAGGPLEQYF
>-|TRBJ1-4|-|TRBV5-1
TGCGCCAGCAGCCTAGGGACGGAGAGTTTTAATGAAAAACTGTTTTTT
CASSLGTESFNEKLFF
>-|TRBJ2-6|TRBD1|TRBV6-2/TRBV6-3
TGTGCCAGCAGTTACACAGGGGGCTCTGGGGCCAACGTCCTGACTTTC
CASSYTGGSGANVLTF
>few|TRBJ1-1|-|TRBV9
TGTGCCAGCAGCCCTCGGGGGCAGAACACTGAAGCTTTCTTT
CASSPRGQNTEAFF
>-|TRBJ2-3|TRBD2|TRBV11-2
TGTGCCAGCAGCCCCGGGAGGGTAGAGGGAGGGGCAGATACGCAGTATTTT
CASSPGRVEGGADTQYF
>few|TRBJ2-7|TRBD2|TRBV6-2/TRBV6-3
TGTGCCAGCAGTTATAACCCGAGATTAGCGGGAGGATCGCAGTACTTC
CASSYNPRLAGGSQYF
>-|TRBJ1-6|-|TRBV4-1
TGCGCCAGCAGCCAAGAATCCTCCTCCTATAATTCACCCCTCCACTTT
CASSQESSSYNSPLHF
>-|TRBJ1-5|-|TRBV18
TGTGCCAGCTCACCGAGGTCACCCCGAGGGAATCAGCCCCAGCATTTT
CASSPRSPRGNQPQHF
>-|TRBJ2-1|TRBD2|TRBV5-1
TGCGCCAGCAGCCTGGTCGGGGGGTACAATGAGCAGTTCTTC
CASSLVGGYNEQFF
>-|TRBJ1-5|TRBD1|TRBV14
TGTGCCAGCAGCCACCCGGACAGGGGGAATCAGCCCCAGCATTTT
CASSHPDRGNQPQHF
>once|TRBJ2-3|-|TRBV10-3
TGTGCCATCAGTGCAACGGGAGCTAGCACAGATACGCAGTATTTT
CAISATGASTDTQYF
>-|TRBJ1-5|-|TRBV6-2/TRBV6-3
TGTGCCAGCAGCTTCCGCTCGGAGAGGCCCCAGCATTTT
CASSFRSERPQHF
>-|TRBJ1-1|-|TRBV5-1
TGCGCCAGCAGCTTGGCCAGGGGTCGGAGCACTGAAGCTTTCTTT
CASSLARGRSTEAFF
>-|TRBJ2-1|TRBD1|TRBV2
TGTGCCAGCAGTAGAGACAGGGGGCCTGGGGATGAGCAGTTCTTC
CASSRDRGPGDEQFF
>few|TRBJ2-1|TRBD2|TRBV7-9
TGTGCCAGCAGCCCGACGACTAGCGGGAGGGACTGGGATGAGCAGTTCTTC
CASSPTTSGRDWDEQFF
>-|TRBJ1-1|TRBD1|TRBV18
TGTGCCAGCTCACCGGGACAGGTTATGAACACTGAAGCTTTCTTT
CASSPGQVMNTEAFF
>-|TRBJ2-1|-|TRBV19
TGTGCCAGTAGTATTCTGGCGGGGCTATACAATGAGCAGTTCTTC
CASSILAGLYNEQFF
>-|TRBJ1-1|-|TRBV9
TGTGCCAGCAGCGTAGATGCTCAGCTCACTGAAGCTTTCTTT
CASSVDAQLTEAFF
>few|TRBJ1-2|TRBD1|TRBV12-3/TRBV12-4
TGTGCCAGCACGGACAGGATCTATGGCTACACCTTC
CASTDRIYGYTF
>once|TRBJ2-1|TRBD2|TRBV3-1/TRBV3-2
TGTGCCAGCAGCCAGGGACTAGCGGGACGGACAGGGAATGAGCAGTTCTTC
CASSQGLAGRTGNEQFF
>few|TRBJ2-7|-|TRBV12-3/TRBV12-4
TGTGCCAGCAGTGGAGGTGGCTACGAGCAGTACTTC
CASSGGGYEQYF
>-|TRBJ1-2|TRBD1|TRBV4-2
TGTGCCAGCACCCAAACAGGGGGCTTCGATGACTATGGCTACACCTTC
CASTQTGGFDDYGYTF